This section outlines one TCR beta chain sequence together with its context. Per the study methods: Amplified reference gene primers provided the basis for estimating nucleated cell counts. The data were produced by immunoSEQ multiplex PCR, yet TCRdb's version contains in-frame clones alone and is incomplete. The DNA was the basis for D and trimming; V, J and clone size are from that table. This sample has a few hundred thousand clones; 90% occur once, and the top ten carry around 2.3%. This record belongs to a study of blood T cell repertoires in COVID-19. Study context: Collection of acute and convalescent COVID-19 samples took place in the United States, Italy and Spain. T cells, B-cell-depleted T cells, or PBMCs provided the cDNA or gDNA that served as material.

Seattle patients were enrolled during active infection and followed longitudinally. The clonotype comes from a woman aged 60-75 years with COVID-19, enrolled during active disease. Sequencing input: peripheral blood.

The CDR3 is CASQSDRSTYGETQYF. As DNA, the CDR3 is TGTGCCAGCCAATCGGACAGGAGTACTTATGGGGAGACCCAGTACTTC. This sequence joins TRBV19 and TRBJ2-5; TRBD1 matches 7 bases. In germline, CDR1 is LNHDA, CDR2 SQIVND (reference sequence). The V segment lost 9 bases and the J segment 5 bases; nucleotides outside the gene matches: 18. CDR3 length equals 16 residues.